These T cell receptor beta chains were read from a single sample in a study of cytomegalovirus exposure and HLA in healthy donors. The repertoire was sequenced with immunoSEQ multiplex PCR; TCRdb's copy has only in-frame clones and lacks some. The data contain some 320,000 clones, around 87% of them singletons. Sequencing input: PBMCs. These receptors came from a woman in her thirties in good health and CMV-seropositive. The CDR3 runs from the conserved cysteine through the conserved F or W. Fields, in order: CDR3 length, J gene, V gene, CDR3 protein.

>14|TRBJ2-7|TRBV5-1
CASRQFSGSYEQYF
>15|TRBJ2-5|TRBV28
CASSLADRRSATQYF
>14|TRBJ1-3|TRBV30
CAWGETGYRNTIYF
>16|TRBJ2-1|TRBV9
CASSVAPSGGYNEQFF
>15|TRBJ1-5|TRBV30
CAWSGGQGWGQPQHF
>14|TRBJ2-1|TRBV4-2
CASSPSGRASEQFF
>13|TRBJ1-2|TRBV29-1
CSVEDPGGYGYTF
>18|TRBJ1-3|TRBV5-6
CASSSGGAFTDSGNTIYF
>13|TRBJ2-7|TRBV28
CASSFGGTYEQYF
>18|TRBJ2-1|TRBV7-6
CASSLGPQRGGLNNEQFF
>17|TRBJ2-5|TRBV7-3
CASSPALGLAAQETQYF
>11|TRBJ2-3|TRBV20-1
CSAPRADTQYF
>14|TRBJ2-7|TRBV5-4
CASSFRQGLYEQYF
>15|TRBJ1-1|TRBV6-1
CASMDRGQANTEAFF
>16|TRBJ2-2|TRBV28
CASSSPRRANTGELFF
>14|TRBJ2-1|TRBV29-1
CSVDGESSYNEQFF